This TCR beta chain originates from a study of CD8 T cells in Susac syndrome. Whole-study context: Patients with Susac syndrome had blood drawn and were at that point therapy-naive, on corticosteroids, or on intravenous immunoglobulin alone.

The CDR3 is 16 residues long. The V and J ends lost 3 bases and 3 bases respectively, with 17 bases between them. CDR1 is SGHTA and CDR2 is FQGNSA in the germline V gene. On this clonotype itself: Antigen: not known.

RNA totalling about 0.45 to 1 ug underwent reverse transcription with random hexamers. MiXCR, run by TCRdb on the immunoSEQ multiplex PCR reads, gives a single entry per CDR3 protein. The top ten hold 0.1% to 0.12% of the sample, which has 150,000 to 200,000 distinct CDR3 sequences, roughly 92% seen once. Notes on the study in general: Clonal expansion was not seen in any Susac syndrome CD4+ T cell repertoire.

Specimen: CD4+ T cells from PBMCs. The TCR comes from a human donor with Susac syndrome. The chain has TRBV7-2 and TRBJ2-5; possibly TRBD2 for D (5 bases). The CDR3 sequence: CASSFLGAGLKETQYF. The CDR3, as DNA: TGTGCCAGCAGCTTCCTCGGCGCGGGTCTGAAAGAGACCCAGTACTTC.